The 26 T cell receptor beta chains reported below all come from one sample, sequenced in a study of blood T cell repertoires in COVID-19 (dated by TCRdb to 2020 to 2022). The method was the immunoSEQ multiplex PCR assay. The table was pulled from immuneACCESS by TCRdb, which kept in-frame rearrangements only. Such tables lose some clones; where checked, under half of the loss comes from unresolved V genes, and the rest has no known cause. Within this sample are roughly 500,000 clones, with 75% to 90% of them counted one time only. The ten largest make up about 1% of the sample. The sample comprised peripheral blood. These receptor sequences come from a man younger than 30 with COVID-19, enrolled during active disease.

The chain couples TRBV24-1 to TRBJ2-1; 8 nucleotides line up with TRBD1. Germline V gene sequence: CDR1 KGHDR, CDR2 SFDVKD. This CDR3 has 12 residues. V lost 7 bases, J lost 7 bases, and 2 bases stayed unmatched. The CDR3 nucleotides read TGTGCCACCAGCCGGACAGGGAATGAGCAGTTCTTC. Amino acid sequence: CATSRTGNEQFF.

The chain carries TRBV28 and TRBJ1-3; D remains ambiguous. The CDR3 consists of 15 residues. The V end lost 5 bases, the J end lost 4 bases, and 15 bases lay between the germline ends. Germline CDR1 reads MDHEN; CDR2 reads SYDVKM. The DNA for the CDR3 is TGTGCCAGCAGTGGCCCGGTGGGCACGGGAAACACCATATATTTT. Protein: CASSGPVGTGNTIYF.

The chain couples TRBV18 to TRBJ2-7; 7 bases align to TRBD2. V lost 2 bases, J lost 2 bases, and 6 bases stayed unmatched. The CDR3 length is 15 residues. Looked up from germline, CDR1 is KGHSH and CDR2 is LQKENI. The chain's CDR3 is CASSPSGGRTYEQYF. Here the CDR3 DNA reads TGTGCCAGCTCACCATCCGGGGGGAGGACCTACGAGCAGTACTTC.

The chain links TRBV6-5 to TRBJ1-1; a weak D match, TRBD1 (6 bases). Trimming removed 6 bases from V and 0 bases from J, with 14 bases in between. Germline lookup yields CDR1 MNHEY and CDR2 SVGAGI. The CDR3 totals 15 residues. CDR3 in DNA: TGTGCCAGCAGAAGCGGGACATACATGAACACTGAAGCTTTCTTT. Residues: CASRSGTYMNTEAFF.

V usage is TRBV2 and J usage is TRBJ1-2; D remains unclear. Germline loops: CDR1 SNHLY, CDR2 FYNNEI. This CDR3 region has 15 residues. V dropped 1 base and J dropped 6 bases, with 15 bases sitting between them. CDR3 nucleotides: TGTGCCAGCAGTGAAGGGCCAGGTCGTATCGATGGCTACACCTTC. Amino acids: CASSEGPGRIDGYTF.

For this clone: One end of the junction fails to match germline, which may point to a read error. The chain uses TRBV6-5 and TRBJ2-5; 9 bases match TRBD1. The CDR3 length is 14 residues. Germline CDR1 reads MNHEY; CDR2 reads SVGAGI. CDR3 sequence (DNA): TGTGCCACCAGTCCGGGACAGGGTTGGGAGACCCAGTACTTC. Its translation: CATSPGQGWETQYF.

V and J are TRBV29-1 and TRBJ2-1; 9 bases are a match to TRBD2. The germline V gene has CDR1 SQVTM and CDR2 ANQGSEA. This CDR3 region has 13 residues. Trimming at V came to 4 bases and at J to 3 bases, leaving 1 base not matched to a gene. The CDR3 DNA sequence: TGCAGCGTTGGCGGGGGGGGCTACAATGAGCAGTTCTTC. Protein: CSVGGGGYNEQFF.

The chain couples TRBV15 to TRBJ2-7, with TRBD1 matching over 11 bases. CDR3 length: 15 residues. Losses at the gene ends were 3 bases for V and 6 bases for J; bases not matched to a gene: 7. The V gene's germline CDR1 is LNHNV and CDR2 YYDKDF (reference sequence). DNA of the CDR3: TGTGCCACCAGCAGGAGGGGACAGGGGGTCAGCGAGCAGTACTTC. Protein sequence: CATSRRGQGVSEQYF.

The V and J genes are TRBV18 and TRBJ2-2, with D unresolved. From germline, CDR1 is KGHSH and CDR2 LQKENI. The V end lost 3 bases, the J end lost 8 bases, and 4 bases lay between the germline ends. The CDR3 covers 11 residues. CDR3 sequence (DNA): TGTGCCAGCTCACCTCCTGGGGAGCTGTTTTTT. This sequence encodes CASSPPGELFF.

The rearrangement joins TRBV29-1 to TRBJ2-5; TRBD1 agrees at 11 bases. Trimming cost V 4 bases and J 4 bases; bases outside gene matches: 5. This CDR3 is built from 14 residues. Germline-derived CDR1 and CDR2 are SQVTM and ANQGSEA. CDR3 bases: TGCAGCGTTGGAGGACAGGGGGCCGGAGAGACCCAGTACTTC. Encoded protein: CSVGGQGAGETQYF.

Only a few counts were recorded for this clone. V usage is TRBV19 and J usage is TRBJ2-7; TRBD1 aligns across 9 bases. V dropped 9 bases and J dropped 5; count of bases not matched to a gene: 8. The length of the CDR3 is 13 residues. Germline CDR1 is LNHDA and CDR2 is SQIVND (reference sequence). CDR3 region: CASGTGNLDEQYF. Written as DNA, the CDR3 is TGTGCCAGCGGGACAGGGAACCTCGACGAGCAGTACTTC.

J is TRBJ2-7 and V is TRBV23-1; maybe TRBD2 (7 bases). TRBV23-1 is noted as an ORF with a role that remains uncertain. CDR3 length: 17 amino acids. Trimming removed 2 bases at V and 2 bases at J, with 19 bases between. CDR3 sequence reads: CASSQIRGRDPPYEQYF. The CDR3 DNA reads TGCGCCAGCAGTCAAATAAGGGGGAGGGATCCCCCCTACGAGCAGTACTTC.

This chain links TRBV24-1 with TRBJ2-3; 7 bases align to TRBD2. Looked up from germline, CDR1 is KGHDR and CDR2 is SFDVKD. The CDR3 runs 13 residues. Unmatched junction bases numbered 7, after V lost 9 bases and J lost 5 bases. The CDR3: CATEEGGVDTQYF. CDR3 nucleotide sequence: TGTGCCACCGAGGAGGGAGGGGTAGATACGCAGTATTTT.

The chain uses TRBV14 and TRBJ1-1; the D is unclear. The CDR3 has 15 residues. The germline V and J ends were trimmed by 0 bases and 0 bases, with 8 bases remaining between them. CDR1 SGHDN and CDR2 FVKESK come from the germline V gene. The CDR3 DNA sequence: TGTGCCAGCAGCCAAGACCCAGGTCTGAACACTGAAGCTTTCTTT. This codes for CASSQDPGLNTEAFF.

This chain joins TRBV13 and TRBJ1-5, with 12 bases that match TRBD1. J lost 9 bases, V lost 4 bases, and 7 bases had no gene match. The CDR3 sequence is 15 residues long. Germline V gives CDR1 PRHDT, CDR2 FYEKMQ (reference sequence). Written as DNA, the CDR3 is TGTGCCAGCAGCTCATCCCGGGACAGGGGGCCGCCCCAGCATTTT. As protein: CASSSSRDRGPPQHF.

This chain connects TRBV7-8 to TRBJ2-7, with D tentatively TRBD2 (6 bases). This CDR3 is 17 amino acids long. The germline V gene encodes CDR1 SGHVS and CDR2 FQNEAQ. V lost 5 bases to trimming and J lost 4 bases, with 24 bases between them. In nucleotides, the CDR3 is TGTGCCAGCAGCCCGGAGGGGCAGGGCCCTCTTGAGTACGAGCAGTACTTC. Translating gives CASSPEGQGPLEYEQYF.

This rearrangement joins TRBV3-1 (or the pseudogene TRBV3-2) to TRBJ1-5; D remains ambiguous. The germline CDR1 and CDR2 sequences are LGHDT and YNNKEL (reference sequence). Trimming left V 1 base short and J 6 bases short, with 13 bases between. The CDR3 runs 15 residues. The CDR3 spells CASSQGERVAQPQHF. CDR3 in DNA: TGTGCCAGCAGCCAAGGAGAGCGAGTGGCTCAGCCCCAGCATTTT.

V usage is TRBV4-1 and J usage is TRBJ2-1; 9 nucleotides agree with TRBD1. In germline, CDR1 is MGHRA, CDR2 YSYEKL. V dropped 2 bases and J dropped 7; count of bases not matched to a gene: 9. This CDR3 spans 16 amino acids. The CDR3 nucleotides are TGCGCCAGCAGCCAACCGGGACAGGGAAGGTTGAATGAGCAGTTCTTC. Translating gives CASSQPGQGRLNEQFF.

For the CDR3, the DNA is TGTGCCAGCAGCTTAGGGGGGGGGCCAGATACGCAGTATTTT. This translates into CASSLGGGPDTQYF. The V gene is TRBV7-8, the J gene TRBJ2-3; tentative D call: TRBD2 (7 bases). The germline gives CDR1 SGHVS, CDR2 FQNEAQ. V shed 1 base and J shed 4 bases, with 9 bases lying between them. This CDR3 region has 14 residues. Combining the CDR3 with reference TRBV7-8 and TRBJ2-3 gives the whole variable domain GAGVSQSPRYKVAKRGQDVALRCDPISGHVSLFWYQQALGQGPEFLTYFQNEAQLDKSGLPSDRFFAERPEGSVSTLKIQRTQQEDSAVYLCASSLGGGPDTQYFGPGTRLTVL.

V usage is TRBV3-1 (or the pseudogene TRBV3-2) and J usage is TRBJ2-5; unclear D gene. V lost 4 bases, J lost 1 base, and 7 bases lay in between. Germline V gives CDR1 LGHDT, CDR2 YNNKEL (reference sequence). The CDR3 spans 13 residues. CDR3 amino acids: CASSRPGQETQYF. CDR3 coding DNA: TGTGCCAGCAGCCGACCGGGCCAAGAGACCCAGTACTTC.

The chain links TRBV27 to TRBJ1-2; D uncertain. CDR3 size: 14 residues. Trimming pared 5 bases from V and 2 bases from J, leaving 12 bases between. Germline V gene lookup returns CDR1 MNHEY and CDR2 SMNVEV (reference sequence). CDR3 sequence (DNA): TGTGCCAGCAGTCGAGCGACGGCCAACTATGGCTACACCTTC. Translated: CASSRATANYGYTF.

The chain employs TRBV5-1 and TRBJ2-2; 9 bases fit TRBD1. In germline, CDR1 is SGHRS, CDR2 YFSETQ. The CDR3 contains 14 residues. Losses at the gene ends were 0 bases for V and 9 bases for J; bases not matched to a gene: 3. CDR3 amino acids: CASSLATGGRELFF. The CDR3 DNA reads as TGCGCCAGCAGCTTGGCCACAGGGGGCCGGGAGCTGTTTTTT.

The chain employs TRBV18 and TRBJ2-5; D possibly corresponds to TRBD2 (5 bases). The CDR3 totals 13 residues. Germline values: CDR1 KGHSH, CDR2 LQKENI. V dropped 5 bases and J dropped 4 bases, with 11 bases sitting between them. The DNA for the CDR3 is TGTGCCAGCTCAGACGGAGCGGCAGAGACCCAGTACTTC. It translates to CASSDGAAETQYF.

In this sample, this clone turned up once. The chain joins TRBV6-5 to TRBJ1-1; D unresolved. The CDR3 loop spans 11 amino acids. Germline CDR1 reads MNHEY; CDR2 reads SVGAGI. V was cut by 6 bases and J by 6 bases, with 8 bases left in between. CDR3 bases: TGTGCCAGCAGGATAGTTTCTGAAGCTTTCTTT. Translated: CASRIVSEAFF.

The V call is TRBV10-3, the J call TRBJ2-3, with D perhaps TRBD2 (6 bases). The CDR3 sequence is 15 residues long. Germline CDR1 is ENHRY and CDR2 is SYGVKD. V lost 6 bases, J lost 0 bases, and 13 bases lay in between. CDR3 in amino acids: CAIRDQSGSTDTQYF. In DNA, the CDR3 is TGTGCCATCAGGGACCAGAGCGGGAGCACAGATACGCAGTATTTT.

This clone was found once. This chain connects TRBV5-8 to TRBJ2-5; unclear D gene. Between the trimmed V and J ends, which lost 5 bases and 4 bases, there was a span of 15 bases. Germline loops: CDR1 SGHTS, CDR2 YDEGEE. The CDR3 sequence is 14 residues long. CDR3 sequence: CASRKPETLETQYF. In nucleotides, the CDR3 is TGTGCCAGCAGGAAACCGGAGACTCTAGAGACCCAGTACTTC.